This T cell receptor beta chain was identified during a study of blood T cells in healthy people across ages. Study conclusions and caveats: Estimated diversity, derived from one million T cells, was regarded as an underestimate. Among T cells, TCR beta diversity per million cells dropped roughly linearly as age rose. Not knowing donor CMV status may have confounded expanded clonotype changes.

Using a J-beta primer mix together with a sample-barcoded 5' primer, a second PCR was run for roughly 6 to 12 cycles. From the 5' RACE reads, TCRdb called clonotypes with MiXCR, one entry per CDR3 protein. The table records around 990,000 distinct CDR3 sequences, almost 25% of them present only once. CDR3 size: 13 residues. V lost 9 bases and J lost 11, with 20 bases in between. The germline gives CDR1 MNHEY, CDR2 SMNVEV (reference sequence). This clonotype has only one observation. The target antigen is unknown. The same sample was also used in a study of T cells of mothers and their children.

Sequenced input: blood. V and J are TRBV27 and TRBJ1-3; tentative D call: TRBD1 (5 bases). The clonotype was recovered from a girl aged 2 to 10 in good health. The CDR3 sequence: CARGLGRSLSIYF. CDR3 nucleotide sequence: TGTGCCAGGGGGCTGGGGAGGAGTCTCTCCATATATTTT.